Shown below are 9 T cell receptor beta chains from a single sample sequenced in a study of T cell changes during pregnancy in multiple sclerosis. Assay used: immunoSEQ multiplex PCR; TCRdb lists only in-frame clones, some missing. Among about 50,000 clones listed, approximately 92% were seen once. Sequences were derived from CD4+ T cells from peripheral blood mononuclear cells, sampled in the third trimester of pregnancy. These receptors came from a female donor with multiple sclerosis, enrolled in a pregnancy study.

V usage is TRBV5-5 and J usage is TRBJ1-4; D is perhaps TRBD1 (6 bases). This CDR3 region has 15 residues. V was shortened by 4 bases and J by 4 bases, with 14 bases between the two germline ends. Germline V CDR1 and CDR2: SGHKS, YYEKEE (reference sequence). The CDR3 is CASSTAGALNEKLFF. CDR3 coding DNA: TGTGCCAGCAGCACCGCAGGGGCTCTTAATGAAAAACTGTTTTTT.

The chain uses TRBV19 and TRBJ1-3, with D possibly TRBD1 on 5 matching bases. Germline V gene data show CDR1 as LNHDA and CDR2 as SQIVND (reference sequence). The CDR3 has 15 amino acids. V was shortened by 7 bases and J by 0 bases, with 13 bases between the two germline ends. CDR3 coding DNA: TGTGCCAGTACCCTGGGACTTTCCTCTGGAAACACCATATATTTT. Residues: CASTLGLSSGNTIYF.

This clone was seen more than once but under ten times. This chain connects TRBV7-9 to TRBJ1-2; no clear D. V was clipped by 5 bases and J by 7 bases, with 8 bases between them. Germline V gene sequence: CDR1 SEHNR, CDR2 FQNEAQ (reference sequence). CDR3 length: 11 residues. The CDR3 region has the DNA TGTGCCAGCAGCCCACTCTTTGGCTACACCTTC. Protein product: CASSPLFGYTF.

CDR3: CASSESARRAGELFF. DNA for the CDR3: TGTGCCAGCAGTGAATCGGCGAGACGGGCCGGGGAGCTGTTTTTT. V and J are TRBV6-1 and TRBJ2-2; no clear D gene. This CDR3 region has 15 residues. Germline CDR1 reads MNHNS; CDR2 reads SASEGT. V was trimmed by 2 bases and J by 6 bases, leaving 13 bases between them.

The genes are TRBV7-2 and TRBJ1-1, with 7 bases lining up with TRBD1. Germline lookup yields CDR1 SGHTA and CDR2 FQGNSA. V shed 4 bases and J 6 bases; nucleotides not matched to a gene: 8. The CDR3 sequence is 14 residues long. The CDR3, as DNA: TGTGCCAGCAGCTGGAGACAGGGTGTCCCTGAAGCTTTCTTT. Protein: CASSWRQGVPEAFF.

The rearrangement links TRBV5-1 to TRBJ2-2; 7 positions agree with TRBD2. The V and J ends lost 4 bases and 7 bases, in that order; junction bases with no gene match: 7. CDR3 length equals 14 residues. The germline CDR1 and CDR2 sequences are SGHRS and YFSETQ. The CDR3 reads CASSQDRGVGELFF. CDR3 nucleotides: TGCGCCAGCAGCCAGGACCGGGGGGTCGGGGAGCTGTTTTTT.

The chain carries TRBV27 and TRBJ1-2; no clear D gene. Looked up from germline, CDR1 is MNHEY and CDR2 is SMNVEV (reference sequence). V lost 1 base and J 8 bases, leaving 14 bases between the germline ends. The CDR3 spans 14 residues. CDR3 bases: TGTGCCAGCAGTTTATTTCGGGGAGGGAACGGCTACACCTTC. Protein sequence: CASSLFRGGNGYTF.

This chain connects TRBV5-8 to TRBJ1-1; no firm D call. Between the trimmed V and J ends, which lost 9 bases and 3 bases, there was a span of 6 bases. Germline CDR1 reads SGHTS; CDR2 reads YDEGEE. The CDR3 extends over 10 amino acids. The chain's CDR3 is CATTDTEAFF. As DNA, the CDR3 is TGTGCCACTACGGACACTGAAGCTTTCTTT.

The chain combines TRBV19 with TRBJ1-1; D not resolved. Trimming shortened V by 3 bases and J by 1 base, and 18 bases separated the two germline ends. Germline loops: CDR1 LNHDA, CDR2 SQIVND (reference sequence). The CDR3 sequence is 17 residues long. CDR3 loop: CASSMLSGSGGNTEAFF. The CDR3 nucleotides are TGTGCCAGTAGTATGTTGTCGGGGTCCGGAGGGAACACTGAAGCTTTCTTT.